The present T cell receptor beta chain was sequenced within a study of Tregs in tolerant kidney transplant recipients. Trimming took off 4 bases at V and 8 bases at J, with 14 bases between the two ends. This CDR3 has 13 residues. From germline, CDR1 is KGHSH and CDR2 LQKENI. Remarks on this clone: Its antigen is not known.

Study results and limitations: Biological reproducibility was not directly addressed in this study.

Generated by immunoSEQ multiplex PCR, the TCRdb table keeps only in-frame clones and is missing some. There are 50,000 to 85,000 clones in the sample; roughly 92% occur only once, and around 9.9% lies in the top ten. The TCR comes from a human donor who received a combined kidney and bone marrow transplant. J is TRBJ1-2 and V is TRBV18, with D possibly being TRBD1 (5 bases). The source was CD8+ T cells from blood, collected before the transplant. The CDR3 DNA sequence: TGTGCCAGCTCACTCTATAGGGGTAACGGCTACACCTTC. The encoded protein is CASSLYRGNGYTF.